This T cell receptor beta chain was identified in a study of blood T cells in healthy people across ages. This clonotype was picked up a small number of times. The CDR3 contains 16 residues. V gave up 2 bases and J gave up 3 bases, with 17 bases separating them. The germline CDR1 and CDR2 sequences are MNHEY and SVGEGT. Primed by a sample-barcoded 5' primer and a J-beta primer mix, a second PCR proceeded for about 7 to 11 cycles. Each cDNA molecule, via a template-switch adaptor with 12 random nucleotides, was tagged. Each sample provided no less than 2.5 million CDR3-containing paired-end reads. MiXCR was run by TCRdb on the 5' RACE reads, yielding one entry per CDR3 protein. The repertoire consists of about 680,000 distinct CDR3 sequences, with 49% occurring once and the leading ten covering 30% to 40%. PBMCs, at least 7 million per sample, were isolated. RNA extraction gave at least 6 micrograms of total RNA per sample.

This receptor was taken from a woman between 55 and 75 years old in good health. What was sequenced was blood. The chain links TRBV6-2 or TRBV6-3 to TRBJ2-7; possible D gene TRBD2, 6 bases. The CDR3, as DNA: TGTGCCAGCAGTTACAAGGCAGGAGGGACTGTCTACGAGCAGTACTTC. Translated, it gives CASSYKAGGTVYEQYF.